Following are 13 T cell receptor beta chains from one sample sequenced in a study of cytotoxic CD8 clonotypes in ibrutinib-treated CLL. Here immunoSEQ multiplex PCR was the method, and the copy in TCRdb shows in-frame clones only, minus some. The repertoire has approximately 130,000 clones, approximately 80% of them found once; the top ten carry less than 4%. The sample consisted of PBMCs, taken after 24 months of ibrutinib treatment. These receptors were taken from a human donor with chronic lymphocytic leukemia.

The chain employs TRBV5-5 and TRBJ1-2, with D hard to call. The CDR3 consists of 13 residues. The germline V gene encodes CDR1 SGHKS and CDR2 YYEKEE (reference sequence). V was trimmed by 4 bases and J by 4 bases, leaving 11 bases between them. The CDR3 reads CASSPLGSYGYTF. CDR3 DNA sequence: TGTGCCAGCAGCCCACTCGGGTCCTATGGCTACACCTTC.

The J gene is TRBJ1-2, the V gene TRBV20-1; D perhaps matches TRBD1 (5 bases). Trimming took off 5 bases at V and 6 bases at J, with 10 bases between the two ends. Germline lookup yields CDR1 DFQATT and CDR2 SNEGSKA (reference sequence). CDR3 size: 11 residues. CDR3 sequence reads: CSAYRTNGYTF. As DNA, the CDR3 is TGCAGTGCTTACAGGACCAATGGCTACACCTTC.

V usage is TRBV6-6 and J usage is TRBJ1-1; D gene ambiguous. In germline, CDR1 is MNHNY, CDR2 SVGAGI (reference sequence). With 6 bases removed from V and 5 bases from J, the gap between germline ends came to 13 bases. The CDR3 extends over 13 amino acids. CDR3 protein: CASSEVRGTEAFF. CDR3 coding DNA: TGTGCCAGCAGCGAGGTAAGAGGTACTGAAGCTTTCTTT.

The chain's CDR3 is CASSILAGVGEQFF. In DNA form, the CDR3 reads TGTGCCAGCAGTATTCTAGCCGGTGTGGGTGAGCAGTTCTTC. The J gene is TRBJ2-1, the V gene TRBV27, with a tentative D call TRBD2 (5 bases). Germline V gene lookup returns CDR1 MNHEY and CDR2 SMNVEV (reference sequence). Trimming took 5 bases from V and 9 from J, leaving 17 bases between them. The CDR3 is 14 amino acids.

The V gene is TRBV5-6, the J gene TRBJ2-7; D is perhaps TRBD2 (5 bases). Trimming removed 6 bases at V and 0 bases at J, with 13 bases between. The CDR3 covers 14 residues. CDR1 is SGHDT and CDR2 is YYEEEE in the germline V gene. DNA for the CDR3: TGTGCCAGCACCCTGACCGGGGACTCCTACGAGCAGTACTTC. This sequence encodes CASTLTGDSYEQYF.

The rearrangement joins TRBV27 to TRBJ2-2; possible D gene TRBD1, 6 bases. This CDR3 has 17 amino acids. Trimming left V 3 bases short and J 0 bases short, with 14 bases between. The V gene's germline CDR1 is MNHEY and CDR2 SMNVEV (reference sequence). CDR3 amino acids: CASSLGVGGSNTGELFF. The CDR3 DNA is TGTGCCAGCAGTTTGGGGGTAGGGGGTTCGAACACCGGGGAGCTGTTTTTT.

CDR3 coding DNA: TGTGCCAGCAGAGGCCCTACAGAGAACACTGAAGCTTTCTTT. Encoded protein: CASRGPTENTEAFF. The V and J genes are TRBV6-5 and TRBJ1-1; unclear D gene. From germline, CDR1 is MNHEY and CDR2 SVGAGI. The V end was cut by 6 bases, the J end by 1 base, with 12 bases between. The CDR3 loop spans 14 amino acids.

The chain combines TRBV10-3 with TRBJ2-7; TRBD1 matches at 7 bases. The CDR3 length is 13 residues. J lost 2 bases, V lost 3 bases, and 1 base had no gene match. CDR1 and CDR2 from the germline V gene are ENHRY and SYGVKD. CDR3 region: CAISEQGTYEQYF. Here the CDR3 DNA reads TGTGCCATCAGTGAACAGGGGACCTACGAGCAGTACTTC.

This clone was seen a few times. This sequence joins TRBV7-2 and TRBJ2-7; D assignment may be TRBD1 or TRBD2 (5 bases each). The V gene lost 4 bases and the J gene lost 4 bases, with 17 bases spanning the gap. The CDR3 is made up of 15 amino acids. Germline V gene sequence: CDR1 SGHTA, CDR2 FQGNSA. The CDR3 loop reads CASSSRRGSVYEQYF. As DNA, the CDR3 is TGTGCCAGCAGCTCCCGAAGGGGTAGCGTGTACGAGCAGTACTTC.

V is TRBV6-5 and J is TRBJ2-7; a weak D match, TRBD1 (5 bases). V lost 5 bases and J lost 5, with 7 bases in between. The CDR3 extends over 11 amino acids. Germline CDR1 reads MNHEY; CDR2 reads SVGAGI. Here the CDR3 reads CASSEQDEQYF. The CDR3 DNA reads as TGTGCCAGCAGTGAACAGGACGAGCAGTACTTC.

This sequence joins TRBV7-8 and TRBJ1-3; D is uncertain. Germline values: CDR1 SGHVS, CDR2 FQNEAQ. V was cut by 5 bases and J by 0 bases, with 8 bases left in between. This CDR3 region has 14 residues. The CDR3 sequence is CASSPGGSGNTIYF. The CDR3 DNA reads TGTGCCAGCAGCCCCGGTGGCTCTGGAAACACCATATATTTT.

The V gene is TRBV19, the J gene TRBJ2-7, with D possibly matching TRBD1 (5 bases). Germline loops: CDR1 LNHDA, CDR2 SQIVND (reference sequence). V was shortened by 2 bases and J by 7 bases, with 15 bases between the two germline ends. The CDR3 covers 14 residues. The CDR3 DNA follows: TGTGCCAGTAGTATAACAGGTGCCTTGGGGGAGCAGTACTTC. Amino acid sequence: CASSITGALGEQYF. Full variable domain (missing parts from reference TRBV19 and TRBJ2-7): DGGITQSPKYLFRKEGQNVTLSCEQNLNHDAMYWYRQDPGQGLRLIYYSQIVNDFQKGDIAEGYSVSREKKESFPLTVTSAQKNPTAFYLCASSITGALGEQYFGPGTRLTVT.

This clone has only one observation. The chain joins TRBV4-3 to TRBJ2-7, with 12 bases identical to TRBD2. In germline, CDR1 is LGHNA, CDR2 YSLEER. Trimming took 1 base from V and 3 from J; bases not matched to a gene: 4. CDR3 length: 16 amino acids. The CDR3 bases are TGCGCCAGCAGCCAAGGGACTAGCGGGGAGGACTACGAGCAGTACTTC. This translates into CASSQGTSGEDYEQYF.